This paragraph reports one T cell receptor (beta chain). Its specificity is unknown. In germline, CDR1 is MGHRA, CDR2 YSYEKL. V shed 5 bases and J 2 bases; nucleotides not matched to a gene: 10. The CDR3 extends over 18 amino acids. Primers: 60 Vbeta forward and 13 Jbeta reverse. The method was immunoSEQ multiplex PCR; TCRdb's version includes in-frame clones alone and lacks a portion of them. The table has about 160,000 clones, roughly 72% seen once. This sample stems from a study of cytomegalovirus exposure and HLA in healthy donors. Study-wide results and caveats: Analysis was carried out at a later point, and it linked a missense DCLRE1C variant to TCR beta V- and J-gene trimming. Fewer N-insertions (relative to the approximately 670-donor mean) were reportedly seen in an Asian-associated ancestry cluster in a later analysis.

Sequencing used PBMCs. This rearrangement joins TRBV4-1 to TRBJ2-3; 13 bases are a match to TRBD2. The sequence was collected from a man in his forties or fifties in good health and CMV-seronegative. As DNA, the CDR3 is TGCGCCAGCAGCTTGGGACTAGCGGGACTGGTTGTCACAGATACGCAGTATTTT. This gives the protein CASSLGLAGLVVTDTQYF.